This T cell receptor beta chain was captured in a study of T cells expressing NK-cell markers. Findings and limits, study-wide: Six donors had dominant NKG2C+ clonotypes that comprised about 1.0-7.5% of their CD8+ T cells.

The CDR3 is made up of 14 amino acids. Germline values: CDR1 MNHEY, CDR2 SVGAGI. TCRdb re-called the 5' RACE reads and shows each CDR3 protein once, DNA omitted. The sample data list about 260,000 distinct CDR3 sequences. As regards this clonotype: Its antigen is still unknown.

Sequenced input: blood T cells: a sorted CD56 or NKG2C T cell subset, CD4+ or CD8+ T cells, or bulk PBMC T cells (not recorded which). The sequence came from a young man in good health. The chain carries TRBV6-5 and TRBJ1-1. The CDR3 sequence is CASSYYRGRTEAFF.